Listed here are 5 T cell receptor beta chains from one sample, sequenced in a study of cytomegalovirus exposure and HLA in healthy donors. Primers included in the PCR were 60 Vbeta and 13 Jbeta primers. TCRdb's copy holds only in-frame clones and misses some; the assay was immunoSEQ multiplex PCR. The sample holds about 60,000 clones, approximately 70% seen once. The source material was PBMCs. The receptors derive from a woman aged 55-69 years in good health and CMV-seropositive.

The rearrangement joins TRBV2 to TRBJ2-5; 11 bases are shared with TRBD2. Germline V CDR1 and CDR2: SNHLY, FYNNEI. V lost 5 bases, J lost 6 bases, and 8 bases stayed unmatched. The CDR3 sequence is 15 residues long. The CDR3 nucleotides are TGTGCCAGCAGTTACGGGACTAGCGGAGCACAGACCCAGTACTTC. The encoded protein is CASSYGTSGAQTQYF.

CDR3 sequence: CASTYWGYSGNTIYF. The CDR3, as DNA: TGTGCCAGCACCTACTGGGGCTACTCTGGAAACACCATATATTTT. The chain combines TRBV28 with TRBJ1-3, with D maybe TRBD1 (5 bases). Germline CDR1 reads MDHEN; CDR2 reads SYDVKM. Trimming took off 7 bases at V and 0 bases at J, with 13 bases between the two ends. The CDR3 extends over 15 amino acids.

This clone was detected once. The CDR3 protein is CASSATGSDYGYTF. CDR3 DNA: TGTGCCAGCTCAGCTACAGGGTCGGATTATGGCTACACCTTC. This chain joins TRBV18 and TRBJ1-2, with D perhaps TRBD1 (6 bases). V lost 5 bases, J lost 5 bases, and 15 bases lay in between. Germline lookup yields CDR1 KGHSH and CDR2 LQKENI. The CDR3 consists of 14 residues.

The table lists this clone with a count of one. This chain joins TRBV7-2 and TRBJ2-7, with TRBD1 identical over 9 bases. There are 14 residues in the CDR3. The germline V gene encodes CDR1 SGHTA and CDR2 FQGNSA. V was clipped by 5 bases and J by 6 bases; unmatched bases: 8. The CDR3 DNA reads TGTGCCAGCAGCAGAACCGGGACAGGGTCCGAGCAGTACTTC. It specifies CASSRTGTGSEQYF.

The V gene is TRBV4-3, the J gene TRBJ2-1; TRBD2 might be the D (5 bases). V shed 2 bases and J shed 2 bases, with 10 bases lying between them. CDR3 length: 15 amino acids. The germline gives CDR1 LGHNA, CDR2 YSLEER. CDR3 nucleotides: TGCGCCAGCAGCCAAACGAGGGAGACCTACAATGAGCAGTTCTTC. This gives the protein CASSQTRETYNEQFF.